A selection of T cell receptor beta chains follows, all from one sample in a study of cytomegalovirus exposure and HLA in healthy donors. Profiling relied on immunoSEQ multiplex PCR, and the TCRdb table lists in-frame clones only, not all of them. The profile shows around 190,000 clones, roughly a tenth of them singletons. The material sequenced was PBMCs. These receptors originate from a woman aged 25 to 45 in good health and CMV-seropositive. The CDR3 runs from the conserved cysteine through the conserved F or W. D genes are given only for firm matches. Only some rows state a clone size, as once, few, many or a class for expanded clones.

j_gene | v_gene | abundance | d_gene | CDR3nt | CDR3aa
TRBJ2-1 | TRBV5-5 | few | NA | TGTGCCAGCAGCTTGGCATTCGGCAATGAGCAGTTCTTC | CASSLAFGNEQFF
TRBJ2-3 | TRBV13 | few | NA | TGTGCCGGCAGCTTAGTTCCACTAGCCCAAGATACGCAGTATTTT | CAGSLVPLAQDTQYF
TRBJ2-5 | TRBV5-4 | few | TRBD2 | TGTGCCAGCAGCCCCCGATTAGCGGGAGAAGAGACCCAGTACTTC | CASSPRLAGEETQYF
TRBJ2-6 | TRBV10-3 | NA | NA | TGTGCCATCAGCCCCTCGCAGGGGAGTGGGGCCAACGTCCTGACTTTC | CAISPSQGSGANVLTF
TRBJ1-1 | TRBV7-9 | NA | TRBD1 | TGTGCCAGCATCTGGGGGACAGCTGAAGCTTTCTTT | CASIWGTAEAFF
TRBJ2-1 | TRBV6-1 | NA | TRBD2 | TGTGCCAGCAGTGAAAAGGGACTAGCGGGTTGGCTTGAGCAGTTCTTC | CASSEKGLAGWLEQFF
TRBJ2-1 | TRBV6-5 | few | NA | TGTGCCAGCAGTCCCCCCACCCCTAGCTTCAGTGAGCAGTTCTTC | CASSPPTPSFSEQFF
TRBJ2-5 | TRBV5-1 | NA | NA | TGCGCCAGCAGCCGAGGGGTACAGGGTGGAGTAGAGACCCAGTACTTC | CASSRGVQGGVETQYF
TRBJ2-5 | TRBV6-1 | NA | TRBD2 | TGTGCCAGCAGGGGACTAGACGGAGCTAAGACCCAGTACTTC | CASRGLDGAKTQYF
TRBJ1-3 | TRBV5-4 | few | TRBD1 | TGTGCCAGCAGCTCGCTGGACAGGGGACAACTTTCTGGAAACACCATATATTTT | CASSSLDRGQLSGNTIYF
TRBJ2-7 | TRBV10-2 | NA | TRBD2 | TGCGCCAGCTTCGGACTAGCGGGAGTGGGGGAGCAGTACTTC | CASFGLAGVGEQYF
TRBJ1-2 | TRBV9 | few | NA | TGTGCCAGCAGCGTAGCTAGTAGCAGGGTGGGCTACACCTTC | CASSVASSRVGYTF
TRBJ2-3 | TRBV7-3 | few | TRBD2 | TGTGCCAGCAGCCCGGGAGGCCGGGTAGATACGCAGTATTTT | CASSPGGRVDTQYF
TRBJ1-4 | TRBV19 | few | TRBD1 | TGTGCCAGTAGTATAGGGGACAGCTTTTGGGAAAAACTGTTTTTT | CASSIGDSFWEKLFF
TRBJ2-7 | TRBV9 | NA | NA | TGTGCCAGCAGCGTAGGTTACGGAGCGGGCCCGCGCGAGCAGTACTTC | CASSVGYGAGPREQYF
TRBJ2-3 | TRBV7-3 | few | TRBD1 | TGTGCCAGCAGACCCGGACAGGGCGGGGATACGCAGTATTTT | CASRPGQGGDTQYF
TRBJ2-7 | TRBV10-2 | NA | NA | NA | CASTSGGGYEQYF
TRBJ1-5 | TRBV30 | few | NA | TGTGCCTGGAGTGTAAGGGCAGGGCGCAATCAGCCCCAGCATTTT | CAWSVRAGRNQPQHF
TRBJ1-4 | TRBV9 | few | TRBD1 | TGTGCCAGCAGCTCACCAGGGGGGAAGGAAAAACTGTTTTTT | CASSSPGGKEKLFF
TRBJ1-2 | TRBV11-2 | NA | TRBD1 | TGTGCCAGCAGCCCGGACAGGGGTTCTGGCTACACCTTC | CASSPDRGSGYTF
TRBJ1-2 | TRBV4-1 | NA | TRBD1 | TGCGCCAGCAGCCAAGGCCGGGACAGGGGGCCCTATGGCTACACCTTC | CASSQGRDRGPYGYTF
TRBJ2-7 | TRBV27 | few | NA | TGTGCCAGCAGTTCCCCCAGAGGGCCCTCCTACGAGCAGTACTTC | CASSSPRGPSYEQYF
TRBJ2-3 | TRBV7-9 | few | NA | TGTGCCAGCAGCTCCCCCGCGAGCGGCAGAATCACAGATACGCAGTATTTT | CASSSPASGRITDTQYF
TRBJ2-3 | TRBV5-1 | NA | NA | TGCGCCAGCAGCTACGGGACTTGGGGGGGCCCGCAGTATTTT | CASSYGTWGGPQYF
TRBJ2-7 | TRBV9 | NA | TRBD2 | TGTGCCAGCGGCCTTGGGGGCGGGGGGGATCTGGAGCAGTACTTC | CASGLGGGGDLEQYF
TRBJ2-5 | TRBV6-5 | NA | TRBD1 | TGTGCCAGCAGTCGGGACAGGGGGAGGGAGACCCAGTACTTC | CASSRDRGRETQYF
TRBJ1-1 | TRBV9 | NA | NA | TGTGCCAGCAGCCCCGGGGGGAACACTGAAGCTTTCTTT | CASSPGGNTEAFF
TRBJ1-2 | TRBV2 | few | TRBD1 | TGTGCCAGCAGCGTTACAGGGGGATATGGCTACACCTTC | CASSVTGGYGYTF
TRBJ2-7 | TRBV18 | NA | TRBD1 | TGTGCCAGCTCAGCCGACAGGGGGAAGTACGAGCAGTACTTC | CASSADRGKYEQYF
TRBJ2-7 | TRBV5-5 | few | TRBD1 | TGTGCCAGCAGCGCCGGCAACAGGGGGCGGGAGCAGTACTTC | CASSAGNRGREQYF
TRBJ2-4 | TRBV5-8 | few | NA | TGTGCCAGCAGCTTAGTGAGGGGGTTAGCCAAAAACATTCAGTACTTC | CASSLVRGLAKNIQYF
TRBJ2-7 | TRBV7-2 | NA | TRBD1 | TGTGCCAGCAGTTCGCGAGGGACAGGGAATTCCTACGAGCAGTACTTC | CASSSRGTGNSYEQYF
TRBJ1-1 | TRBV4-1 | few | NA | TGCGCCAGCAGCCAAGGTGGCGGCTTGAACACTGAAGCTTTCTTT | CASSQGGGLNTEAFF
TRBJ2-1 | TRBV4-3 | few | NA | TGCGCCAGCAGCCAAGGCGGTCTTAGCTCTTACAATGAGCAGTTCTTC | CASSQGGLSSYNEQFF
TRBJ2-5 | TRBV6-1 | many | TRBD1 | TGTGCCAGCAGTGTTGGGACAGGGAGAGAGACCCAGTACTTC | CASSVGTGRETQYF
TRBJ2-1 | TRBV2 | NA | NA | TGTGCCAGCGGTGGCAGGGTCTATGAGCAGCTCTTC | CASGGRVYEQLF
TRBJ2-2 | TRBV29-1 | few | TRBD1 | TGCAGCGCCTCGGGACAGCAATCAGGGGAGCTGTTTTTT | CSASGQQSGELFF
TRBJ2-7 | TRBV6-5 | NA | NA | TGTGCCAGCAGTTACGGGACAACGTACGAGCAGTACTTC | CASSYGTTYEQYF
TRBJ2-4 | TRBV9 | few | NA | TGTGCCAGCAGCGTAGATGAGAACATTCAGTACTTC | CASSVDENIQYF
TRBJ1-2 | TRBV6-5 | NA | NA | TGTGCCAGCAGCCCAGGGCCCGGGCGAGTGGGCTACACCTTC | CASSPGPGRVGYTF
TRBJ1-2 | TRBV7-9 | NA | NA | TGTGCCAGCAGCTTAGTAGGTAGCAGTTATGGCTACACCTTC | CASSLVGSSYGYTF
TRBJ1-1 | TRBV5-6 | NA | NA | TGTGCCAGCAGCTTGTGGAGGGCGGCTGAAGCTTTCTTT | CASSLWRAAEAFF
TRBJ2-3 | TRBV2 | NA | NA | TGTGCCAGCAGTGAAAACGGGCTAGCGACCTTGAATACGCAGTATTTT | CASSENGLATLNTQYF
TRBJ1-4 | TRBV18 | few | TRBD1 | TGTGCCAGCTCACCCAGGACAGGGAGGGGTGATGAACTGTTTTTT | CASSPRTGRGDELFF
TRBJ1-2 | TRBV30 | few | TRBD1 | TGTGCCTGGAGCACCGGGACAGGGGGTTTGGGCTACACCTTC | CAWSTGTGGLGYTF
TRBJ2-1 | TRBV30 | few | TRBD1 | TGTGCCTGGAGGGGACAGGGGGGAGCCTACAATGAGCAGTTCTTC | CAWRGQGGAYNEQFF
TRBJ2-3 | TRBV2 | NA | NA | TGTGCCAGCAGTGAAGGTCGGGACACAGATACGCAGTATTTT | CASSEGRDTDTQYF
TRBJ1-4 | TRBV7-9 | NA | NA | TGTGCCAGCAGCTTAGCCCGGGATAATGAAAAACTGTTTTTT | CASSLARDNEKLFF
TRBJ2-2 | TRBV19 | NA | NA | TGTGCCAGTACCCCGGGGGTGGGTAGCACCGGGGAGCTGTTTTTT | CASTPGVGSTGELFF
TRBJ1-1 | TRBV6-6 | few | NA | TGTGCCAGCAGGACCTGGGAGCGGAACACTGAAGCTTTCTTT | CASRTWERNTEAFF
TRBJ2-5 | TRBV5-4 | few | TRBD2 | TGTGCCAGCAGCTTGGGCGGGAGAGGTCAGGAGACCCAGTACTTC | CASSLGGRGQETQYF
TRBJ2-5 | TRBV10-2 | few | TRBD1 | TGCGCCAGCAGTGATCCCGGGACAGGGGACGGAGAGACCCAGTACTTC | CASSDPGTGDGETQYF
TRBJ2-5 | TRBV7-2 | NA | TRBD2 | TGTGCCAGCAGCCCTCCTGGGACTAGCGGAGAGACCCAGTACTTC | CASSPPGTSGETQYF
TRBJ2-5 | TRBV5-4 | few | TRBD1 | TGTGCCAGCAGCTTGGGCCTAGGACAGGTCCAAGAGACCCAGTACTTC | CASSLGLGQVQETQYF
TRBJ1-3 | TRBV2 | NA | NA | TGTGCCAGCACCAGGAGAGAGGGCTCTGGAAACACCATATATTTT | CASTRREGSGNTIYF
TRBJ1-2 | TRBV7-6 | few | TRBD1 | TGTGCCAGCAGCTTAAATCCCATTACAGGGGGCGATGGCTACACCTTC | CASSLNPITGGDGYTF
TRBJ2-1 | TRBV9 | NA | TRBD2 | TGTGCCAGCAGCGGTAGCGGGGCGAGCTCCTACAATGAGCAGTTCTTC | CASSGSGASSYNEQFF
TRBJ2-7 | TRBV4-1 | few | NA | TGCGCCAGCAGCCACCCTGGGAGATACGAGCAGTACTTC | CASSHPGRYEQYF